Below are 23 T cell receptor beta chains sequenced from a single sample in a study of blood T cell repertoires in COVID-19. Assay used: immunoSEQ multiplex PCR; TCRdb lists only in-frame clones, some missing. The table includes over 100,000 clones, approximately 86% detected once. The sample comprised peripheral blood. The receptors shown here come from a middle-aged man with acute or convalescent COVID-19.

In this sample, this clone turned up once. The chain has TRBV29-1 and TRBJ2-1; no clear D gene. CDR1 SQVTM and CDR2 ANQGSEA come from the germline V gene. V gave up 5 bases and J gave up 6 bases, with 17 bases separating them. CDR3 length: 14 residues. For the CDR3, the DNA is TGCAGCGTTCGTCTGTGGATAGCCGCCAATGAGCAGTTCTTC. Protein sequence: CSVRLWIAANEQFF.

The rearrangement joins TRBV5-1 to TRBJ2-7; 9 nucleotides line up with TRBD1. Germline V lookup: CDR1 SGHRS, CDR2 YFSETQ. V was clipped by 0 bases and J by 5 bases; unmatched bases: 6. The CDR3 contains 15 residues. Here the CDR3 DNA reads TGCGCCAGCAGCTTGGCGGGGACAGGGTGGAACGAGCAGTACTTC. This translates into CASSLAGTGWNEQYF.

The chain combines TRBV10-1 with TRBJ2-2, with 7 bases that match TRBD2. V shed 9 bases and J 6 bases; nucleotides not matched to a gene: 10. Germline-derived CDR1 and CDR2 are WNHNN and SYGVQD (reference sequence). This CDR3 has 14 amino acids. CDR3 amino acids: CASPAGGLAGELFF. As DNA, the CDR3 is TGCGCCAGTCCCGCCGGGGGGTTAGCCGGGGAGCTGTTTTTT.

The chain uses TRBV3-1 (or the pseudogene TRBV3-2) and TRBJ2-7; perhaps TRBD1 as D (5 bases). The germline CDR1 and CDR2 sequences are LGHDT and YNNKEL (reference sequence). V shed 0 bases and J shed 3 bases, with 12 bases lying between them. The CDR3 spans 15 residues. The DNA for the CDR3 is TGTGCCAGCAGCCAAGAAGGGGTGGGCGGCTACGAGCAGTACTTC. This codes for CASSQEGVGGYEQYF.

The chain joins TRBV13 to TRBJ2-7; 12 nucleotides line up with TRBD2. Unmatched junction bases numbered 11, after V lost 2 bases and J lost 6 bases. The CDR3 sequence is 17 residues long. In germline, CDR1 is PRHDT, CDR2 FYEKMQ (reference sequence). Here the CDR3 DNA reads TGTGCCAGCAGCTTAAGACTAGCGGGGGTAGAAGTGGGCGAGCAGTACTTC. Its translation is CASSLRLAGVEVGEQYF.

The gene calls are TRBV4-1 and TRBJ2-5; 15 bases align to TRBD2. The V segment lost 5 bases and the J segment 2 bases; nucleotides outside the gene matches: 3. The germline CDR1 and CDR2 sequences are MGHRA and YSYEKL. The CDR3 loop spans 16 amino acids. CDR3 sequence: CASSSGLAGGQETQYF. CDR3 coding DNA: TGCGCCAGCAGCTCGGGACTAGCGGGAGGTCAAGAGACCCAGTACTTC.

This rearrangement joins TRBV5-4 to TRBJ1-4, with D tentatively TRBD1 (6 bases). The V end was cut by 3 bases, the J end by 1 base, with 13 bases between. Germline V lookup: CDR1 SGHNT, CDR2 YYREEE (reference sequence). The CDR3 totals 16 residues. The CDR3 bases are TGTGCCAGCAGCTGGAACACAGGGAGAACTAATGAAAAACTGTTTTTT. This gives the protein CASSWNTGRTNEKLFF. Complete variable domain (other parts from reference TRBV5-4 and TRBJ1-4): ETGVTQSPTHLIKTRGQQVTLRCSSQSGHNTVSWYQQALGQGPQFIFQYYREEENGRGNFPPRFSGLQFPNYSSELNVNALELDDSALYLCASSWNTGRTNEKLFFGSGTQLSVL.

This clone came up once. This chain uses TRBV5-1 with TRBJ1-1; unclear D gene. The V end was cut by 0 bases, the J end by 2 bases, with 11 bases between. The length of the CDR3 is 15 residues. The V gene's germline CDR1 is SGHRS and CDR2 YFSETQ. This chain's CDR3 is CASSLAPGTNTEAFF. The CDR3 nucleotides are TGCGCCAGCAGCTTGGCCCCGGGTACTAACACTGAAGCTTTCTTT.

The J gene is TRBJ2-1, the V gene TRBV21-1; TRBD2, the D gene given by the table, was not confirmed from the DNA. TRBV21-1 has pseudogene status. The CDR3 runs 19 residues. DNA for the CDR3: TGTGCCAGCAGCAAAGCCGGGACTAGCGGGGGGAGCTCCTACAATGAGCAGTTCTTC. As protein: CASSKAGTSGGSSYNEQFF.

For the CDR3, the DNA is TGTGCCAGCAGCCCCCTTAGGGGGAGACCTACAGGAAATGAGCAGTTCTTC. Translation gives CASSPLRGRPTGNEQFF. J is TRBJ2-1 and V is TRBV3-1 (or the pseudogene TRBV3-2); perhaps TRBD1 as D (6 bases). Germline V CDR1 and CDR2: LGHDT, YNNKEL (reference sequence). CDR3 length: 17 residues. Trimming left V 4 bases short and J 7 bases short, with 23 bases between.

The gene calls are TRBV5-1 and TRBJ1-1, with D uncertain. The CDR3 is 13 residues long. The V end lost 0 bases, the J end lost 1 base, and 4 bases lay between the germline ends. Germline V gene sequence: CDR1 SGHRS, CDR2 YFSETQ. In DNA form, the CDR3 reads TGCGCCAGCAGCTTGGTCAGGAACACTGAAGCTTTCTTT. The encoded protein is CASSLVRNTEAFF.

The CDR3 DNA reads TGTGCCAGCAGTTCCCTACCGGGACAGGGGAAGAGGGATCAGCCCCAGCATTTT. Protein product: CASSSLPGQGKRDQPQHF. V is TRBV27 and J is TRBJ1-5, with 10 positions matching TRBD1. Trimming took 4 bases from V and 5 from J; bases not matched to a gene: 14. The CDR3 sequence is 18 residues long. Per the germline V gene, CDR1 is MNHEY and CDR2 is SMNVEV (reference sequence).

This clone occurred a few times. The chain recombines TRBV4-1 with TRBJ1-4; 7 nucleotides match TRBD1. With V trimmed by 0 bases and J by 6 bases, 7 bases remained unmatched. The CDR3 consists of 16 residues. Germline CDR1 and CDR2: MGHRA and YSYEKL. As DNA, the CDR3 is TGCGCCAGCAGCCAAGATAGCGACAGGGTTTATGAAAAACTGTTTTTT. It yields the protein CASSQDSDRVYEKLFF.

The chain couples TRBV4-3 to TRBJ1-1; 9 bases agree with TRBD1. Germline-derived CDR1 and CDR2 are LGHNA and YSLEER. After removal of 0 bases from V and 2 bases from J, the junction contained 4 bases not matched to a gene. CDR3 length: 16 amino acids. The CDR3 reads CASSQDQQGANTEAFF. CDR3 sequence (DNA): TGCGCCAGCAGCCAAGACCAACAGGGGGCAAACACTGAAGCTTTCTTT.

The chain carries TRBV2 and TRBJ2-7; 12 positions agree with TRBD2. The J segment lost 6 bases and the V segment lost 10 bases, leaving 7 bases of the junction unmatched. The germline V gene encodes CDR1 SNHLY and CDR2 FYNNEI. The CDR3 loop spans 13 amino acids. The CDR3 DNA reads TGTGCCATTCGACTAGCGGGAGTCCCCGAGCAGTACTTC. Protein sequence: CAIRLAGVPEQYF.

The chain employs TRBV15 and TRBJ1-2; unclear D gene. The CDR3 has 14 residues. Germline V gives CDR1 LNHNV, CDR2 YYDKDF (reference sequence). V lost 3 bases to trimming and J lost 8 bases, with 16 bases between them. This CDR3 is CATSRGDTTPGYTF. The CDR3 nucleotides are TGTGCCACCAGCAGGGGAGACACGACCCCGGGCTACACCTTC.

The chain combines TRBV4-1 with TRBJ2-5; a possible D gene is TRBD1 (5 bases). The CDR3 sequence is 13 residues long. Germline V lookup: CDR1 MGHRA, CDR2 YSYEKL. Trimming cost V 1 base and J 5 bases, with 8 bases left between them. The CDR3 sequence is CASSQAQGETQYF. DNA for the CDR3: TGCGCCAGCAGCCAAGCCCAGGGCGAGACCCAGTACTTC.

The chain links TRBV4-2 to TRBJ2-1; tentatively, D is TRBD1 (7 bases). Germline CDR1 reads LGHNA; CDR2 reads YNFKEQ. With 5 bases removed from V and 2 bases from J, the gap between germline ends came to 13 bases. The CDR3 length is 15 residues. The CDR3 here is CASSAQGGTYNEQFF. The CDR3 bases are TGTGCCAGCAGCGCCCAGGGGGGCACCTACAATGAGCAGTTCTTC.

CDR3 sequence: CASSVDVGINTEAFF. The CDR3 nucleotides read TGTGCCAGCAGCGTAGACGTCGGGATTAACACTGAAGCTTTCTTT. The chain combines TRBV9 with TRBJ1-1; no clear D. The CDR3 consists of 15 residues. Germline V gene lookup returns CDR1 SGDLS and CDR2 YYNGEE. Deletions cut 0 bases from V and 2 bases from J, with 11 bases between.

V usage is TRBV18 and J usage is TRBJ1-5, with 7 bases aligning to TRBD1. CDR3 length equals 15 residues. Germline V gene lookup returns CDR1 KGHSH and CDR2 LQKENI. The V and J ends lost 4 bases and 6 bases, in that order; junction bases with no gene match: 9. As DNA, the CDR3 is TGTGCCAGCTCACTTTCGACAGGGTCAGGTCAGCCCCAGCATTTT. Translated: CASSLSTGSGQPQHF.

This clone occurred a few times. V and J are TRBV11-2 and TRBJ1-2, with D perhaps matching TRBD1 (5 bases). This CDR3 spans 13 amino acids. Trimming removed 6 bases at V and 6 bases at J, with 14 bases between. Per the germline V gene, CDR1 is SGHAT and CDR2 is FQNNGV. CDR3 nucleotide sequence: TGTGCCAGCAGATTTGGGGGGGAACATGGCTACACCTTC. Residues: CASRFGGEHGYTF.

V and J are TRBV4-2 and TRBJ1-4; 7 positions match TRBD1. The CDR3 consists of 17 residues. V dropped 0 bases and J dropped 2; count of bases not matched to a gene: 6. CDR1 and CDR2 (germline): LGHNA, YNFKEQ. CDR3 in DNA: TGTGCCAGCAGCCAAGATCGCCGCAGGGGGACTAATGAAAAACTGTTTTTT. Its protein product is CASSQDRRRGTNEKLFF.

CDR3 sequence reads: CASSPGTSGGLQETQYF. Here the CDR3 DNA reads TGTGCCAGCAGCCCCGGGACTAGCGGGGGCCTACAAGAGACCCAGTACTTC. This chain joins TRBV5-4 and TRBJ2-5; TRBD2 matches at 14 bases. Unmatched junction bases numbered 7, after V lost 4 bases and J lost 2 bases. In germline, CDR1 is SGHNT, CDR2 YYREEE (reference sequence). The CDR3 is 17 residues long. The variable domain in full, with the rest retrieved from reference TRBV5-4 and TRBJ2-5, is ETGVTQSPTHLIKTRGQQVTLRCSSQSGHNTVSWYQQALGQGPQFIFQYYREEENGRGNFPPRFSGLQFPNYSSELNVNALELDDSALYLCASSPGTSGGLQETQYFGPGTRLLVL.